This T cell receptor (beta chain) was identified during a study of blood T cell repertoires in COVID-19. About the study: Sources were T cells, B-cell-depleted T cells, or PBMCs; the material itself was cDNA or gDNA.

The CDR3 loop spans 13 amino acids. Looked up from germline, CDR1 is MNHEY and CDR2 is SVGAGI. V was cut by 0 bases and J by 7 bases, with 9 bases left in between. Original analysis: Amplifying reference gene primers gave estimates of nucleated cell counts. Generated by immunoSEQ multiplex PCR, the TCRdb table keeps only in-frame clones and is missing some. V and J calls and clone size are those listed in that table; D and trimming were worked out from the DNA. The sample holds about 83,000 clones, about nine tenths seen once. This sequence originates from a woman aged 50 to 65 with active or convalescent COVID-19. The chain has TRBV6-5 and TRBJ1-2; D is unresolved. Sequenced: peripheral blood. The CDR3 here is CASSYSNRGGYTF. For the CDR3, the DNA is TGTGCCAGCAGTTACTCGAATAGAGGTGGCTACACCTTC.